The sequence of this TCR beta chain was determined in a study of T cell responses to AZD1222 COVID-19 vaccine. Study conclusions and caveats: Spike-wide coverage was observed for vaccine-associated CD4 TCRs, with dominant responses at 160-218 and 743-854.

V was cut by 5 bases and J by 1 base, with 14 bases left in between. This CDR3 spans 15 amino acids. CDR1 MDHEN and CDR2 SYDVKM come from the germline V gene. Produced via immunoSEQ multiplex PCR; TCRdb's table is partial and in-frame only. The table includes about 150,000 clones, less than 90% detected once. Details on this clone: Its target is unknown.

The sample in question was peripheral blood, obtained after recovery from COVID-19. This receptor was identified in an adult who had recovered from COVID-19. The J gene is TRBJ2-5, the V gene TRBV28; D is perhaps TRBD2 (5 bases). In DNA form, the CDR3 reads TGTGCCAGCAGTCCGGGGTCAGCTACCCAAGAGACCCAGTACTTC. Translation: CASSPGSATQETQYF.